A selection of T cell receptor beta chains follows, all from one sample in a study of beta chain features in type 1 diabetes. The table came from immunoSEQ multiplex PCR; TCRdb's copy has only in-frame clones and leaves some out. The sample contains just over 600,000 clones, roughly a sixth of which appear only once. What was sequenced was naive CD4+ T cells from blood. The source is a man between 18 and 29 years old in good health. The CDR3 runs from the conserved cysteine through the conserved F or W. A D gene is named only where the DNA matches it firmly. Clone size is not always given. Where it is, it says once, few, many or a class for expanded clones.

D: NA
J: TRBJ1-3
size: NA
V: TRBV30
DNA: TGTGCCTGGAGGACAGTGCCTGGAAACACCATATATTTT
CDR3: CAWRTVPGNTIYF

D: TRBD2
J: TRBJ2-7
size: few
V: TRBV4-1
DNA: TGCGCCAGCAGCCCCTATGGGACTAGCGGTCCCTCCTACGAGCAGTACTTC
CDR3: CASSPYGTSGPSYEQYF

D: NA
J: TRBJ2-1
size: NA
V: TRBV5-1
DNA: TGCGCCAGCAGGGGCCGGGACTTGACCTACAATGAGCAGTTCTTC
CDR3: CASRGRDLTYNEQFF

D: NA
J: TRBJ1-3
size: few
V: TRBV10-3
DNA: TGTGCCATCAACGAACAGCCGTCAAGGGGAAACACCATATATTTT
CDR3: CAINEQPSRGNTIYF

D: NA
J: TRBJ2-2
size: once
V: TRBV7-9
DNA: TGTGCCAGCAGCTTAGGGGCAGGGCTGGATGCCGGGGAGCTGTTTTTT
CDR3: CASSLGAGLDAGELFF

D: NA
J: TRBJ2-7
size: NA
V: TRBV7-2
DNA: TGTGCCAGCAGCTTAATATCCGCCGGCTACGAGCAGTACTTC
CDR3: CASSLISAGYEQYF

D: NA
J: TRBJ2-1
size: NA
V: TRBV5-6
DNA: TGTGCCAGCAGCTTGGTGCCTTCTGAGCAGTTCTTC
CDR3: CASSLVPSEQFF

D: NA
J: TRBJ2-7
size: few
V: TRBV6-4
DNA: TGTGCCAGCAGTGAGATCCGGGACACGAGCTCCTACGAGCAGTACTTC
CDR3: CASSEIRDTSSYEQYF

D: TRBD1
J: TRBJ2-7
size: NA
V: TRBV28
DNA: TGTGCCAGCAGTTTCAATCCTCGACAGGGGGGAAACTACGAGCAGTACTTC
CDR3: CASSFNPRQGGNYEQYF

D: TRBD1
J: TRBJ2-2
size: few
V: TRBV12-5
DNA: TGTGCTAGTGGTTCGTTGACAGGGCCGGCCGGGGAGCTGTTTTTT
CDR3: CASGSLTGPAGELFF

D: NA
J: TRBJ2-2
size: few
V: TRBV6-5
DNA: TGTGCCAGCAGGTCCCTCCGGGAGCTGTTTTTT
CDR3: CASRSLRELFF

D: TRBD1
J: TRBJ2-7
size: few
V: TRBV4-1
DNA: TGCGCCAGCAGCCAGGCATTTCCGGGACAGACTGCCTACGAGCAGTACTTC
CDR3: CASSQAFPGQTAYEQYF

D: NA
J: TRBJ2-3
size: NA
V: TRBV5-4
DNA: TGTGCCAGCAGCTTGGTAGCAAGCACAGATACGCAGTATTTT
CDR3: CASSLVASTDTQYF

D: NA
J: TRBJ1-1
size: NA
V: TRBV29-1
DNA: TGCAGCGTTGGCCCCCTCGTTAACACTGAAGCTTTCTTT
CDR3: CSVGPLVNTEAFF

D: NA
J: TRBJ1-5
size: few
V: TRBV15
DNA: TGTGCCACCAGCAGAGATCTAAAAAAGGAGCCCCAGCATTTT
CDR3: CATSRDLKKEPQHF

D: NA
J: TRBJ2-5
size: NA
V: TRBV7-8
DNA: TGTGCCAGCAGCTATGTCCTGGAGACCCAGTACTTC
CDR3: CASSYVLETQYF

D: NA
J: TRBJ1-1
size: few
V: TRBV9
DNA: TGTGCCAGCAGCGTGGACAGAGACACTGAAGCTTTCTTT
CDR3: CASSVDRDTEAFF

D: NA
J: TRBJ1-5
size: few
V: TRBV7-2
DNA: TGTGCCAGCAGCTTCGAGGTCCGGGGCAACCAGCCCCAGCATTTT
CDR3: CASSFEVRGNQPQHF

D: NA
J: TRBJ1-2
size: few
V: TRBV19
DNA: TGTGCCAGTATTCTACAAGGTTTCGGTAACTATGGCTACACCTTC
CDR3: CASILQGFGNYGYTF

D: NA
J: TRBJ2-5
size: few
V: TRBV7-3
DNA: TGTGCCAGCAGCCTAACGTCGACCTCTGGCAGGGGGGTACCAACCCAGTACTTC
CDR3: CASSLTSTSGRGVPTQYF

D: NA
J: TRBJ2-3
size: NA
V: TRBV10-3
DNA: TGTGCCATCAGTGGTAGCCCCGGCCGGGCCGCCACAGATACGCAGTATTTT
CDR3: CAISGSPGRAATDTQYF

D: NA
J: TRBJ2-6
size: NA
V: TRBV6-6
DNA: TGTGCCAGCAGCTCTACAGCTGGGGCCAACGTCCTGACTTTC
CDR3: CASSSTAGANVLTF

D: NA
J: TRBJ1-2
size: few
V: TRBV28
DNA: TGTGCCAGCAGTTCCCCCTATGGCTACACCTTC
CDR3: CASSSPYGYTF

D: NA
J: TRBJ2-4
size: NA
V: TRBV25-1
DNA: TGTGCCAGCAGTGGGCACAGGGAGGGAGCGACAAACATTCAGTACTTC
CDR3: CASSGHREGATNIQYF

D: NA
J: TRBJ1-2
size: few
V: TRBV4-2
DNA: TGTGCCAGCAGCCAAGATCGGGGCGGATATGGCTACACCTTC
CDR3: CASSQDRGGYGYTF

D: NA
J: TRBJ1-5
size: NA
V: TRBV2
DNA: TGTGCCAGCAGTGAACGGGCACTGAATCAGCCCCAGCATTTT
CDR3: CASSERALNQPQHF

D: NA
J: TRBJ1-1
size: NA
V: TRBV2
DNA: TGTGCCAGCAGTTATATTAGGAACACTGAAGCTTTCTTT
CDR3: CASSYIRNTEAFF

D: TRBD2
J: TRBJ2-1
size: few
V: TRBV19
DNA: TGTGCCAGTAGTATCGCAGCGGGAGTTGCCTACAATGAGCAGTTCTTC
CDR3: CASSIAAGVAYNEQFF